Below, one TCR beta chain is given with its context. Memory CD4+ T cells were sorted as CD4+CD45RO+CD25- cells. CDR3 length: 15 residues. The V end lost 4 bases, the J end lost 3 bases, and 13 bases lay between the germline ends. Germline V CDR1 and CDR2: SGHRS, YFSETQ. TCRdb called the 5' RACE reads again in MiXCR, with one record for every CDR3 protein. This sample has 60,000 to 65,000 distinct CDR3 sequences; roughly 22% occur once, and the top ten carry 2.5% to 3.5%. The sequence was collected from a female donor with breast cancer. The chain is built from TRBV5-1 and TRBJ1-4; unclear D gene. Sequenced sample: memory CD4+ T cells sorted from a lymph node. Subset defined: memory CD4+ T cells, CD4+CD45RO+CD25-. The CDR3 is CASSQTGNPNEKLFF. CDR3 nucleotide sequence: TGCGCCAGCAGCCAGACGGGGAATCCTAATGAAAAACTGTTTTTT.